The clone carrying this TCR beta chain was seen just once. Its antigen is not known. Nominally healthy donors provided the samples, though records likely missed some immune exposures. The CDR3 has 13 amino acids. V was clipped by 2 bases and J by 3 bases, with 7 bases between them. From germline, CDR1 is MNHNS and CDR2 SASEGT. The primer mix had 60 Vbeta and 13 Jbeta primers. Sequencing was performed with immunoSEQ multiplex PCR; in TCRdb, only in-frame clones are kept and a portion is missing. The sample consists of around 80,000 clones, around 76% of them appearing once. This specimen belongs to a study of cytomegalovirus exposure and HLA in healthy donors. Study results and caveats: A previous analysis found most TCR beta V segments productive roughly 90% or roughly 30% of the time. Indistinguishability led to the exclusion of some V segments, TRBV6-2 and TRBV6-3 included. Accurate predictions that matched the HLA-A and HLA-B alleles of most subjects were reportedly made from TCR beta sequences.

This clonotype was obtained from a man aged 18 to 30 in good health and CMV-seropositive. Sequencing was carried out using PBMCs. V is TRBV6-1 and J is TRBJ1-2; D not resolved. CDR3 nucleotide sequence: TGTGCCAGCAGTGAAACTCAGGACTATGGCTACACCTTC. Amino acids: CASSETQDYGYTF.